This TCR beta chain was identified in a study of blood T cell repertoires in COVID-19. Background on the study: Sites across the United States, Italy and Spain contributed samples from acute and convalescent COVID-19. The cDNA or gDNA used as material had been derived from T cells, B-cell-depleted T cells, or PBMCs.

As processed by the authors: Reference gene primer amplification gave estimated nucleated cell counts. Method: immunoSEQ multiplex PCR; TCRdb's copy keeps in-frame clones and lacks some. V, J and clone size are those of that table, while D and trimming were read from the DNA. Of 150,000 to 180,000 clones listed, roughly 89% are singletons. The sequence came from a man over 45 with acute or convalescent COVID-19. The sample consisted of peripheral blood.

For the CDR3, the DNA is TGCAGCGCCACCAGCGGCTCCTACGAGCAGTACTTC. Its translation: CSATSGSYEQYF. This chain connects TRBV29-1 to TRBJ2-7, with TRBD2 as a possible D gene (5 bases). The germline V gene encodes CDR1 SQVTM and CDR2 ANQGSEA. Trimming cost V 7 bases and J 0 bases, with 10 bases left between them. The CDR3 runs to 12 residues.